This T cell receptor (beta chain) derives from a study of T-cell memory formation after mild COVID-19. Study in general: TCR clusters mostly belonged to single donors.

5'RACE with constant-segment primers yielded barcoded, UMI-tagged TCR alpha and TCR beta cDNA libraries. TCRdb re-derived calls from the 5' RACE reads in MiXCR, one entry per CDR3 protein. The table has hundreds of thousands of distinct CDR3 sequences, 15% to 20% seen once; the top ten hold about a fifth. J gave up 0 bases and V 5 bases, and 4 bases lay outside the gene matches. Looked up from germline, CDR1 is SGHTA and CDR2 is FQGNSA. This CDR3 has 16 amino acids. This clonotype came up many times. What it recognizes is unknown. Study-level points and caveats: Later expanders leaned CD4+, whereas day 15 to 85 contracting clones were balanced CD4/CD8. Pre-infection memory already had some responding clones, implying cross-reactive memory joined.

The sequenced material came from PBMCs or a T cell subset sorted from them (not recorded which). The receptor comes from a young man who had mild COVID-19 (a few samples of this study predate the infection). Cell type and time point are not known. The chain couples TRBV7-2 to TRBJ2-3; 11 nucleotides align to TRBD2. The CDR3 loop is CASSPIAGGSTDTQYF. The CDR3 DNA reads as TGTGCCAGCAGCCCAATAGCGGGGGGGAGCACAGATACGCAGTATTTT.